Only a few counts were recorded for the clone carrying this T cell receptor (beta chain). Its specificity is not known. This record belongs to a study of T-cell memory formation after mild COVID-19. As for the study in general: Largely, the TCR clusters proved donor specific. Notes on the study in general: The appearance of some responding clones in pre-infection memory suggested that cross-reactive memory joined.

TCRdb reanalysed the 5' RACE reads using MiXCR and keeps one entry per CDR3 protein. The sample records 530,000 or so distinct CDR3 sequences, approximately 15% being singletons. Trimming stripped 3 bases from V and 15 bases from J, with 15 bases between. The CDR3 is 12 amino acids. Sequencing was carried out using PBMCs or a T cell subset sorted from them (not recorded which). The receptor was isolated from an adult woman who had mild COVID-19 (a few samples of this study predate the infection). Cell type and time point are not known. The genes are TRBV12-3 or TRBV12-4 and TRBJ2-1; D is uncertain. The CDR3, as DNA: TGTGCCAGCAGTTTTTCCCGTAATTGGGGGTTCTTC. Amino acid sequence: CASSFSRNWGFF.